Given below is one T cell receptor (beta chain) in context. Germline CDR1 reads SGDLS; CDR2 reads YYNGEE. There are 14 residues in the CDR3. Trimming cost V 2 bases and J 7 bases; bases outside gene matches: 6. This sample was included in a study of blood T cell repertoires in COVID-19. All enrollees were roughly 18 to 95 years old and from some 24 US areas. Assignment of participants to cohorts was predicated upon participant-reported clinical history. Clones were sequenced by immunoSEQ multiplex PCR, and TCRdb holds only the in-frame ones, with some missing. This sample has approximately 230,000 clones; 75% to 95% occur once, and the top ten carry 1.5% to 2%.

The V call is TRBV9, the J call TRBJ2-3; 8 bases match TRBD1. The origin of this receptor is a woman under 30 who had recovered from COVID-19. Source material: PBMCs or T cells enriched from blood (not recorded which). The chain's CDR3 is CASSVTGEGNTQYF. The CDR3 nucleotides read TGTGCCAGCAGCGTGACAGGGGAAGGCAATACGCAGTATTTT.